This T cell receptor (beta chain) was sequenced during a study of cytomegalovirus exposure and HLA in healthy donors. The PCR ran on 60 Vbeta and 13 Jbeta primers. Clones were read by immunoSEQ multiplex PCR, and TCRdb kept only the in-frame ones, dropping some. The sample includes nearly 200,000 clones, 75% to 90% of them seen just once. The CDR3 sequence is 14 residues long. With V trimmed by 7 bases and J by 5 bases, 9 bases remained unmatched. Germline V CDR1 and CDR2: SEHNR, FQNEAQ (reference sequence). Specimen: PBMCs. This receptor was obtained from a woman aged 50 to 60 in good health and CMV-seropositive. V and J are TRBV7-9 and TRBJ2-7; 9 bases align to TRBD1. The CDR3 DNA follows: TGTGCCAGCACGTTCGCGGGACAGGGCCACGAGCAGTACTTC. It yields the protein CASTFAGQGHEQYF.